This T cell receptor (beta chain) was sequenced during a study of regulatory and conventional T cells in RAG deficiency. Genomic DNA came from blood conventional CD4+ T cells gated CD25-low CD127-high. The V end lost 3 bases, the J end lost 1 base, and 12 bases lay between the germline ends. The CDR3 totals 15 residues. CDR1 and CDR2 (germline): KGHSH, LQKENI. This clone was seen once. Clones were read by immunoSEQ multiplex PCR, and TCRdb kept only the in-frame ones, dropping some. Of around 30,000 clones listed, about 95% are singletons. Separately, the same data were catalogued under a study of regulatory T cells. From that second work: Primers: 52 TRBV forward and 13 TRBJ reverse.

The sequenced sample was CD25- CD4+ T cells sorted from blood. This receptor was identified in a human donor in good health. V usage is TRBV18 and J usage is TRBJ1-1, with D unclear. The CDR3 region has the DNA TGTGCCAGCTCACCCTCCGGCAGGCGGAACACTGAAGCTTTCTTT. The encoded protein is CASSPSGRRNTEAFF.